These 3 T cell receptor beta chains share one sample of origin, sequenced in a study of CD8 T cells in ankylosing spondylitis. TCRdb reprocessed the 5' RACE reads via MiXCR and lists one record per CDR3 protein. The sample has under 200,000 distinct CDR3 sequences; 11% are singletons. Sequencing was performed on blood, either unsorted or a sorted T cell fraction (not recorded which). These receptor sequences come from a male donor with ankylosing spondylitis or in good health (not recorded which).

This clonotype was detected ten times or more. The chain employs TRBV20-1 and TRBJ1-4, with 9 bases lining up with TRBD1. Germline V CDR1 and CDR2: DFQATT, SNEGSKA (reference sequence). After removal of 1 base from V and 4 bases from J, the junction contained 7 bases not matched to a gene. The CDR3 is 16 amino acids. CDR3 nucleotide sequence: TGCAGTGCTAGAGTATCTCGGGGACAGGGTAATGAAAAACTGTTTTTT. Protein sequence: CSARVSRGQGNEKLFF.

This clonotype was detected many times. The chain combines TRBV12-3 or TRBV12-4 with TRBJ1-2, with a weak D call TRBD1 (5 bases). The V end was cut by 0 bases, the J end by 8 bases, with 10 bases between. There are 13 residues in the CDR3. For the CDR3, the DNA is TGTGCCAGCAGTTTAGCGGGGGAGGGCGGCTACACCTTC. It encodes CASSLAGEGGYTF.

The rearrangement uses TRBV5-5 and TRBJ2-3, with D perhaps matching TRBD1 (6 bases). This CDR3 has 15 residues. Trimming took 5 bases from V and 0 from J, leaving 13 bases between them. Germline V gene lookup returns CDR1 SGHKS and CDR2 YYEKEE (reference sequence). The CDR3 protein is CASRNQGLSTDTQYF. The CDR3 bases are TGTGCCAGCAGAAATCAGGGGCTCAGCACAGATACGCAGTATTTT.